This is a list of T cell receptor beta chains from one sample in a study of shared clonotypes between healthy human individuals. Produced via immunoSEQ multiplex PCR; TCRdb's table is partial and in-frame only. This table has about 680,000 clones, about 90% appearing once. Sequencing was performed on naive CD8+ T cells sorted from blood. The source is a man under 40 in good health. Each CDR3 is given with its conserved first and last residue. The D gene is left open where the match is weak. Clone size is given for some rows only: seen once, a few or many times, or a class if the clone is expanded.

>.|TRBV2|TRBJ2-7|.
CASSEAAGGEFYEQYF
TGTGCCAGCAGTGAAGCGGCGGGCGGAGAGTTCTACGAGCAGTACTTC
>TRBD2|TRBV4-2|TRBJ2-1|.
CASSHLGLAGGPEQFF
TGTGCCAGCAGCCACTTGGGACTAGCGGGAGGGCCGGAGCAGTTCTTC
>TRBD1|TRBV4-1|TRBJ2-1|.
CASSLRTGGNEQFF
TGCGCCAGCAGCTTACGGACAGGGGGCAATGAGCAGTTCTTC
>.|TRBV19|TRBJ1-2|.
CASSSPTGLHYGYTF
TGTGCCAGTAGTTCCCCGACAGGACTTCACTATGGCTACACCTTC
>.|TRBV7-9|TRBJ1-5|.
CASSMSGDSNQPQHF
TGTGCCAGCAGCATGAGTGGTGATAGCAATCAGCCCCAGCATTTT
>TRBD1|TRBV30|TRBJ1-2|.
CACRIPLTGGYGYTF
TGTGCCTGTCGCATTCCTCTGACAGGGGGCTATGGCTACACCTTC
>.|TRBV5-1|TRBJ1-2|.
CASSLATAKKDGYTF
TGCGCCAGCAGCCTAGCGACAGCAAAAAAGGATGGCTACACCTTC
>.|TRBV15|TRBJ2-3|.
CATSRSSASTDTQYF
TGTGCCACCAGCAGATCGTCAGCTAGCACAGATACGCAGTATTTT
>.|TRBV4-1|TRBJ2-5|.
CASSQGGGGGQETQYF
TGCGCCAGCAGCCAAGGGGGTGGAGGGGGACAAGAGACCCAGTACTTC
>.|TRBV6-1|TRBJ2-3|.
CASSLRSIPYDTQYF
TGTGCCAGCAGTTTACGGTCCATCCCCTACGATACGCAGTATTTT
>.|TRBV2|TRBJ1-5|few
CASSEGRSQPQHF
TGTGCCAGCAGTGAAGGCAGATCTCAGCCCCAGCATTTT
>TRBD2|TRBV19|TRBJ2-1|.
CASSILGLANNEQFF
TGTGCCAGTAGTATTCTAGGACTAGCTAACAATGAGCAGTTCTTC
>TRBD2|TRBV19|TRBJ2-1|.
CASSMPGGPNEQFF
TGTGCCAGTAGTATGCCGGGAGGACCCAATGAGCAGTTCTTC
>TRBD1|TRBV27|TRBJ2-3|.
CASSFIRTGGDTDTQYF
TGTGCCAGCAGTTTCATCCGGACAGGGGGGGACACAGATACGCAGTATTTT
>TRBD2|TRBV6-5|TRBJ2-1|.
CASSYETSGGYNEQFF
TGTGCCAGCAGTTATGAGACTAGCGGGGGATACAATGAGCAGTTCTTC
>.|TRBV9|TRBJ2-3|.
CASSAYRRQGTDTQYF
TGTGCCAGCAGCGCCTACAGGCGTCAGGGAACAGATACGCAGTATTTT
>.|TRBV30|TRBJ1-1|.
CAWGRTEAFF
TGTGCCTGGGGGCGGACTGAAGCTTTCTTT
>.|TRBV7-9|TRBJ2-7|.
CASSSPGISYEQYF
TGTGCCAGCAGCTCGCCTGGAATTTCCTACGAGCAGTACTTC
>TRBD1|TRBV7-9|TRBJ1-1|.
CASSPRQGLNTEAFF
TGTGCCAGCAGCCCACGACAGGGGTTGAACACTGAAGCTTTCTTT
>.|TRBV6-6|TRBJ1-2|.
CASSTDGSNYGYTF
TGTGCCAGCAGTACGGACGGTTCTAACTATGGCTACACCTTC
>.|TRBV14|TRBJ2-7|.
CASSHGGATEQYF
TGTGCCAGCAGCCACGGGGGTGCAACTGAGCAGTACTTC
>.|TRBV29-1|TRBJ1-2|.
CSVESWGTYGYTF
TGCAGCGTTGAGTCCTGGGGTACCTATGGCTACACCTTC
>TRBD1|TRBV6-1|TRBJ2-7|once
CASSVETGFSSYEQYF
TGTGCCAGCAGTGTTGAGACAGGGTTCAGCTCCTACGAGCAGTACTTC
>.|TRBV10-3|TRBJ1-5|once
CAISESRFVQPQHF
TGTGCCATCAGTGAGTCACGGTTTGTTCAGCCCCAGCATTTT
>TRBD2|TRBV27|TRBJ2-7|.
CASSYKAGGPQEQYF
TGTGCCAGCAGCTATAAAGCGGGAGGGCCGCAAGAGCAGTACTTC
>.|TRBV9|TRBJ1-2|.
CASSVDRTAGGYTF
TGTGCCAGCAGCGTAGACCGTACCGCGGGCGGCTACACCTTC
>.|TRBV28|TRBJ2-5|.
CATKKGNQETQYF
TGTGCCACCAAAAAGGGCAACCAAGAGACCCAGTACTTC
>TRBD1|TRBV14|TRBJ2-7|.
CASSQGRGPYEQYF
TGTGCCAGCAGCCAGGGCAGGGGGCCCTACGAGCAGTACTTC
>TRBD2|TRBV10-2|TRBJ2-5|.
CASSQSSGTQETQYF
TGCGCCAGCAGCCAGTCTAGCGGGACGCAAGAGACCCAGTACTTC